Following are 14 T cell receptor beta chains from one sample sequenced in a study of radiotherapy plus CTLA-4 blockade in lung cancer. The repertoire was sequenced with immunoSEQ multiplex PCR; TCRdb's copy has only in-frame clones and lacks some. The table lists some 98,000 clones, approximately 78% of them singletons. The sequenced sample was peripheral blood, obtained from a patient treated with radiotherapy plus ipilimumab. These receptors were obtained from a human donor with non-small cell lung cancer who had a partial response to radiotherapy plus ipilimumab.

This chain links TRBV5-1 with TRBJ1-2, with a possible D match to TRBD1 (5 bases). This CDR3 is 15 amino acids long. V shed 0 bases and J shed 3 bases, with 12 bases lying between them. Germline CDR1 is SGHRS and CDR2 is YFSETQ. CDR3 DNA: TGCGCCAGCAGCTTGGCGACAGCTAACGACTATGGCTACACCTTC. Translation gives CASSLATANDYGYTF.

V is TRBV6-5 and J is TRBJ2-5; the D gene is possibly TRBD2 (6 bases). The CDR3 totals 13 residues. V was trimmed by 6 bases and J by 6 bases, leaving 14 bases between them. CDR1 and CDR2 (germline): MNHEY, SVGAGI. CDR3 sequence reads: CASSRDSMKTQYF. The DNA of the CDR3 is TGTGCCAGCAGCCGGGACTCGATGAAGACCCAGTACTTC.

This chain connects TRBV28 to TRBJ1-5; the match to TRBD1 covers 7 bases. The CDR3 runs to 15 residues. The germline V gene encodes CDR1 MDHEN and CDR2 SYDVKM. V shed 6 bases and J 4 bases; nucleotides not matched to a gene: 9. This chain's CDR3 is CASRSGTASNQPQHF. CDR3 DNA: TGTGCCAGCAGATCCGGGACAGCATCAAATCAGCCCCAGCATTTT.

V usage is TRBV15 and J usage is TRBJ2-5; D might be TRBD1 (5 bases). The germline V gene has CDR1 LNHNV and CDR2 YYDKDF (reference sequence). CDR3 length: 19 residues. The V gene lost 0 bases and the J gene lost 4 bases, with 24 bases spanning the gap. CDR3 nucleotides: TGTGCCACCAGCAGAGATAGTGAGTGGGGCAGGGCTAGAGGAGAGACCCAGTACTTC. This codes for CATSRDSEWGRARGETQYF.

This chain uses TRBV5-1 with TRBJ1-5, with D hard to call. The germline V and J ends were trimmed by 0 bases and 2 bases, with 9 bases remaining between them. CDR3 length: 15 residues. CDR1 is SGHRS and CDR2 is YFSETQ in the germline V gene. The CDR3 reads CASSLDNPGNQPQHF. DNA for the CDR3: TGCGCCAGCAGCTTGGATAACCCGGGCAATCAGCCCCAGCATTTT.

The chain joins TRBV5-4 to TRBJ2-7; D ambiguous. Germline CDR1 and CDR2: SGHNT and YYREEE (reference sequence). The CDR3 totals 12 residues. The V end lost 4 bases, the J end lost 4 bases, and 9 bases lay between the germline ends. The CDR3 sequence: CASSQNTYEQYF. DNA of the CDR3: TGTGCCAGCAGCCAAAATACTTACGAGCAGTACTTC. Full variable domain (missing parts from reference TRBV5-4 and TRBJ2-7): ETGVTQSPTHLIKTRGQQVTLRCSSQSGHNTVSWYQQALGQGPQFIFQYYREEENGRGNFPPRFSGLQFPNYSSELNVNALELDDSALYLCASSQNTYEQYFGPGTRLTVT.

The chain recombines TRBV5-4 with TRBJ2-2; 7 nucleotides agree with TRBD2. V was clipped by 4 bases and J by 4 bases; unmatched bases: 13. The CDR3 is 17 residues long. Per germline, CDR1 SGHNT and CDR2 YYREEE (reference sequence). In DNA, the CDR3 is TGTGCCAGCAGCCCCAGCATAGGGACTACCTTCACCGGGGAGCTGTTTTTT. Protein: CASSPSIGTTFTGELFF.

The gene calls are TRBV11-3 and TRBJ2-1; D might be TRBD2 (5 bases). This CDR3 has 16 amino acids. Trimming removed 2 bases from V and 7 bases from J, with 18 bases in between. CDR1 and CDR2 (germline): SGHNT, YENEEA. The DNA of the CDR3 is TGTGCCAGCAGCTTACGCTCGGCGGGTACAAAGAATGAGCAGTTCTTC. Amino acids: CASSLRSAGTKNEQFF.

V usage is TRBV30 and J usage is TRBJ1-4; D perhaps matches TRBD1 (5 bases). The CDR3 loop spans 15 amino acids. V gave up 0 bases and J gave up 7 bases, with 15 bases separating them. CDR1 GTSNPN and CDR2 SVGIG come from the germline V gene (reference sequence). This chain's CDR3 is CAWSVGTGVGEKLFF. The CDR3 nucleotides read TGTGCCTGGAGTGTAGGTACGGGGGTAGGTGAAAAACTGTTTTTT.

This chain uses TRBV4-2 with TRBJ2-3; 7 nucleotides align to TRBD2. The length of the CDR3 is 16 residues. CDR1 and CDR2 (germline): LGHNA, YNFKEQ. J lost 2 bases, V lost 4 bases, and 9 bases had no gene match. The CDR3, as DNA: TGTGCCAGCAGCCCCCAGTCTAGCGGCGTCACAGATACGCAGTATTTT. The encoded protein is CASSPQSSGVTDTQYF.

This rearrangement joins TRBV28 to TRBJ1-4; TRBD1 matches 7 bases. This CDR3 has 15 amino acids. The J segment lost 4 bases and the V segment lost 7 bases, leaving 9 bases of the junction unmatched. Germline values: CDR1 MDHEN, CDR2 SYDVKM. In DNA, the CDR3 is TGTGCCAGCATCCCCACAGGGGTAGTTAATGAAAAACTGTTTTTT. This codes for CASIPTGVVNEKLFF.

The chain has TRBV4-2 and TRBJ2-3; 8 bases line up with TRBD2. The CDR3 spans 15 residues. J gave up 0 bases and V 4 bases, and 3 bases lay outside the gene matches. CDR1 and CDR2 (germline): LGHNA, YNFKEQ. The CDR3 sequence is CASSRPSGSTDTQYF. CDR3 bases: TGTGCCAGCAGCCGCCCTAGCGGGAGCACAGATACGCAGTATTTT.

The chain combines TRBV18 with TRBJ1-1; D is ambiguous. This CDR3 contains 15 residues. The germline gives CDR1 KGHSH, CDR2 LQKENI. V lost 2 bases to trimming and J lost 7 bases, with 17 bases between them. The CDR3 coding sequence is TGTGCCAGCTCACCAGACTCGGCCCCACGGGGTGAAGCTTTCTTT. Protein product: CASSPDSAPRGEAFF.

This clone was observed a single time. The genes are TRBV28 and TRBJ2-1, with 8 bases lining up with TRBD1. Germline CDR1 and CDR2: MDHEN and SYDVKM. V shed 10 bases, J shed 2 bases, and the junction held 10 bases outside the gene matches. This CDR3 has 15 amino acids. The CDR3, as DNA: TGTGCCATTACCCAAAACAGGGGGACCTACAATGAGCAGTTCTTC. Amino acids: CAITQNRGTYNEQFF.